This T cell receptor (beta chain) was sequenced for a study of blood T cell repertoires in COVID-19. Only in-frame clones appear in the TCRdb table, and some are missing; sequencing was by immunoSEQ multiplex PCR. The sample carries about 480,000 clones, roughly 87% recorded once. The CDR3 has 13 amino acids. V was pared by 5 bases and J by 8 bases, with 4 bases of the junction left unmatched. The germline CDR1 and CDR2 sequences are SEHNR and FQNEAQ (reference sequence). The gene calls are TRBV7-9 and TRBJ1-2, with 11 bases matching TRBD1. This TCR was sampled from a woman younger than 30 with acute COVID-19. Sequenced sample: PBMCs or T cells enriched from blood (not recorded which). The CDR3, as DNA: TGTGCCAGCAGCAAGGACAGGGGGCAAGGCTACACCTTC. Translating gives CASSKDRGQGYTF.